This T cell receptor (beta chain) is drawn from a study of response to subunit inactivated influenza vaccine. Findings and caveats of the study: The authors suggested that few new T cells are recruited per seasonal influenza vaccination.

MiXCR was run by TCRdb on the RT-PCR reads, yielding one entry per CDR3 protein. The sample has about 520,000 distinct CDR3 sequences; 25% are singletons. CDR3 size: 17 residues. Trimming cost V 4 bases and J 2 bases; bases outside gene matches: 10. The germline gives CDR1 SGHRS, CDR2 YFSETQ. This clonotype was detected only a few times. Its cognate antigen is unknown. The source was CD4+ T cells sorted from PBMCs, collected more than 4 days after vaccination. This chain links TRBV5-1 with TRBJ2-3; 10 bases are a match to TRBD2. The source is a man aged 45-65 years who received an inactivated influenza vaccine. For the CDR3, the DNA is TGCGCCAGCAGCGTCGAGCGGGGGGGCTCTAACACAGATACGCAGTATTTT. Translating gives CASSVERGGSNTDTQYF.